This T cell receptor (beta chain) was sequenced for a study of T-cell reconstitution after alpha-beta-depleted transplantation in children. This clonotype has a count of ten or more. Its antigen is not identified. The CDR3 consists of 18 residues. Trimming at V came to 1 base and at J to 2 bases, leaving 8 bases not matched to a gene. CDR1 and CDR2 (germline): KGHSH, LQKENI. Unique molecular identifiers were incorporated when the TCRbeta library was constructed. TCRdb processed the PCR reads anew with MiXCR; each CDR3 protein has one entry. The table includes about 580,000 distinct CDR3 sequences, 23% detected once. Study-wide results and caveats: Certain patients had high TCRbeta diversity at day 60, and it came from recipient T cells and thymic progenitors that survived. Where alpha-beta T cells came from about two months after transplant was reportedly several hundred expanded graft clones.

The rearrangement links TRBV18 to TRBJ2-6; the match to TRBD1 covers 7 bases. The receptor's source is a boy under three years old who had a stem cell transplant for acute myeloid leukemia, so the T cells may come from the graft donor. Here the sequenced sample was PBMCs, mostly from graft donor cells, taken 360 days after TCRalphabeta/CD19-depleted stem cell transplant. The CDR3 loop is CASSPLGQAVAGANVLTF. As DNA, the CDR3 is TGTGCCAGCTCACCACTCGGACAGGCGGTCGCTGGGGCCAACGTCCTGACTTTC.